These 10 T cell receptor beta chains were all obtained from the same sample, sequenced in a study of human T cells and chemical hapten exposure. Indicated time point: patch test 1, 2 weeks after DPC sensitization. Treatment denoted: therapeutic diphenylcyclopropenone sensitization with weekly scalp DPC. TCRdb processed the RACE reads anew with MiXCR; each CDR3 protein has one entry. The sample carries around 120,000 distinct CDR3 sequences, roughly an eighth recorded once. Specimen: whole blood, collected in connection with sensitization to the hapten diphenylcyclopropenone (DPC). All receptors come from a man in his late teens or twenties with alopecia areata. Some clones in this sample may be carry-over from other donors' samples.

The chain has TRBV7-6 and TRBJ2-5; 7 nucleotides align to TRBD1. The CDR3 spans 13 residues. The trim removed 11 bases at V and 5 bases at J, leaving 11 bases unmatched. The germline CDR1 and CDR2 sequences are SGHVS and FNYEAQ. CDR3 coding DNA: TGTGCCTGCCGAGAGGGGGCTGTGGAGACCCAGTACTTC. This translates into CACREGAVETQYF.

This clonotype was detected a few times. The V and J genes are TRBV2 and TRBJ2-5, with a weak D call TRBD2 (6 bases). Germline CDR1 SNHLY, CDR2 FYNNEI. This CDR3 contains 11 residues. V was cut by 11 bases and J by 5 bases, with 12 bases left in between. CDR3 bases: TGTGCCTCTCAAGCGGGTGAGACCCAGTACTTC. This codes for CASQAGETQYF.

In its sample, this clonotype was seen many times. The chain combines TRBV7-9 with TRBJ2-5; D remains unclear. The germline V and J ends were trimmed by 1 base and 3 bases, with 9 bases remaining between them. Germline V gives CDR1 SEHNR, CDR2 FQNEAQ (reference sequence). CDR3 length: 14 amino acids. CDR3 sequence (DNA): TGTGCCAGCAGCTTAGAGCCCGGAGAAGAGACCCAGTACTTC. Residues: CASSLEPGEETQYF.

There are a few counts of this clonotype. This rearrangement joins TRBV18 to TRBJ2-4; possibly TRBD1 for D (6 bases). The V and J ends lost 5 bases and 5 bases respectively, with 13 bases between them. The CDR3 is made up of 14 amino acids. CDR1 and CDR2 from the germline V gene are KGHSH and LQKENI. This CDR3 is CASSDPPGENIQYF. CDR3 bases: TGTGCCAGCTCAGACCCCCCAGGGGAAAACATTCAGTACTTC.

This clonotype appeared a few times. The rearrangement uses TRBV6-2 or TRBV6-3 and TRBJ2-7, with no clear D. Germline V gene sequence: CDR1 MNHEY, CDR2 SVGEGT. Deletions cut 0 bases from V and 4 bases from J, with 7 bases between. The CDR3 runs to 13 residues. The CDR3 DNA follows: TGTGCCAGCAGTTACTCCCAGATTTACGAGCAGTACGTC. Its translation is CASSYSQIYEQYV.

The rearrangement joins TRBV6-2 or TRBV6-3 to TRBJ1-5; D not certain. The CDR3 has 12 amino acids. Trimming left V 6 bases short and J 9 bases short, with 12 bases between. CDR1 and CDR2 from the germline V gene are MNHEY and SVGEGT. The DNA of the CDR3 is TGTGCCAGCAGGGATGATGTACGGCCCCAGCATTTT. Translation: CASRDDVRPQHF.

J is TRBJ2-1 and V is TRBV6-2 or TRBV6-3; no definite D call. Germline CDR1 is MNHEY and CDR2 is SVGEGT. The CDR3 covers 11 residues. Trimming pared 5 bases from V and 9 bases from J, leaving 8 bases between. The CDR3 coding sequence is TGTGCCAGCAGTCCCCCAGTTGAGCAGTTCTTC. Translating gives CASSPPVEQFF.

In its sample, this clonotype was seen a few times. The gene calls are TRBV5-8 and TRBJ2-7; the D is unclear. Deletions cut 6 bases from V and 0 bases from J, with 13 bases between. Germline-derived CDR1 and CDR2 are SGHTS and YDEGEE. This CDR3 contains 14 residues. Written as DNA, the CDR3 is TGTGCCAGCAACGTCGGACCGCACTCCTACGAGCAGTACGTC. Translating it yields CASNVGPHSYEQYV.

CDR3: CSAERQGGQPQHF. DNA of the CDR3: TGCAGTGCGGAAAGACAGGGCGGTCAGCCCCAGCATTTT. This chain uses TRBV20-1 with TRBJ1-5; TRBD1 agrees at 7 bases. V shed 6 bases and J 6 bases; nucleotides not matched to a gene: 8. The CDR3 runs to 13 residues. The germline gives CDR1 DFQATT, CDR2 SNEGSKA (reference sequence).

This clonotype came up a few times. The chain employs TRBV28 and TRBJ2-1; D tentatively fits TRBD1 or TRBD2 (5 bases each). Trimming pared 7 bases from V and 8 bases from J, leaving 21 bases between. There are 15 residues in the CDR3. Germline V lookup: CDR1 MDHEN, CDR2 SYDVKM. The CDR3 loop is CASTDGRVVGDEQFF. The CDR3 bases are TGTGCCAGCACTGATGGACGGGTAGTGGGGGATGAGCAGTTCTTC.